What follows describes a single T cell receptor (beta chain). Its matching antigen is unknown. Primers: 60 Vbeta forward and 13 Jbeta reverse. TCRdb's copy holds only in-frame clones and misses some; the assay was immunoSEQ multiplex PCR. The sample lists approximately 51,000 clones; 81% were seen once. The germline V gene encodes CDR1 SGHDN and CDR2 FVKESK. The CDR3 covers 18 residues. The V gene end was trimmed by 5 bases and the J gene end by 10 bases; junction bases not matched to a gene: 17. The sample originates from a study of cytomegalovirus exposure and HLA in healthy donors. Regarding the study as a whole: A later analysis linked a missense variant in DCLRE1C to the trimming of TCR beta V and J genes. Exclusion applied to some V segments, including TRBV6-2 and TRBV6-3, as they were indistinguishable.

The sample was PBMCs. The source is a boy younger than 18 in good health and CMV-seropositive. The J gene is TRBJ2-3, the V gene TRBV14, with 14 bases lining up with TRBD2. The CDR3, as DNA: TGTGCCAGCAGCTATCGGACTAGCGGGGGGCCTGCCCTAGACGCGCAGTATTTT. Translation gives CASSYRTSGGPALDAQYF.